The sequence of this T cell receptor (beta chain) was determined in a study of T cell responses to AZD1222 COVID-19 vaccine (dated by TCRdb to 2020 to 2022). In the study overall: AZD1222 recipients given second doses at about 4 weeks or at about 12 weeks were pooled, since spike-specific TCR depth and breadth were not found to differ between the two schedules. Enrollment into the trials was organized by age into subgroups of 18-55, 56-69 and 70-plus years, and those subgroups contained roughly 150, 30 and 60 TCR-sequenced participants, respectively. A total of around 240 trial participants underwent TCR sequencing, of whom 200 to 220 had received two doses of AZD1222 and some 25 had received two doses of the MenACWY control vaccine. General findings and caveats noted by the study authors: Conclusions about previously exposed vaccinees are limited because only five or six AZD1222 recipients were SARS-CoV-2 seropositive at baseline. In the small 56-69-year group, the increase in depth fell short of significance, most likely because of low power. Spike-specific TCR breadth and depth rose significantly after two AZD1222 doses compared with day 0 and with MenACWY recipients. Participants were mostly white British and included more females than males, and it was suggested by the authors that clonal diversity may have been underestimated. The whole spike protein was spanned by vaccine-associated CD4 TCRs, and dominant responses were seen in regions 160-218 and 743-854. No day 14 peak-response samples were available, so repertoires were characterized only after the peak T cell response. Reportedly, almost half of the unique spike-specific TCRs recognized epitopes lying outside the regions that are mutated in the B.1.351 and B.1.1.7 variants.

This specimen's time point label, per the study, means: baseline before first vaccination. Vaccinee samples were obtained from the UK trials COV001 and COV002, which included a single-blind randomized controlled phase 2/3 trial of AZD1222 (ChAdOx1 nCoV-19) in healthy adults. For TCRbeta chain sequencing, PBMC samples from trial participants were taken at day 0 and at day 28 after the second dose. A note on this clone: The antigen it binds to is not known. No much larger clone is present one base from it, and per-base qualities are unavailable.

The V end gives up 7 bases and the J end 5 bases, leaving 6 bases in the junction not matched to a gene. CDR1 and CDR2, per the germline V gene, are ENHRY and SYGVKD. The CDR3 covers 14 residues, taking in both the cysteine and the phenylalanine. Only CDR3 DNA remains: 42 bases, in frame from the first base. The CDR3 regions of human TCRbeta chains were analyzed by immunosequencing. From the authors' description of their analysis: Repertoire TCRs were checked for matches against a reference library of SARS-CoV-2-specific TCRs that had been generated using the MIRA antigen-specificity platform. Breadth was defined as the fraction of unique TCRs that were SARS-CoV-2-associated, and depth was defined as the fraction of total T cells that were SARS-CoV-2-associated. Using the MIRA data, each spike-specific TCR was mapped to the spike region that the TCR reacts to and placed in a CD4 or CD8 class. Log10-transformed breadth and depth values were compared by one-way ANOVA with Sidak's multiple comparisons tests. The table comes from immuneACCESS by way of TCRdb, which keeps in-frame sequences with V and J called. Part of the clones is missing from these tables; in studies checked, under half for an unresolved V gene and the rest for unknown reasons. D and trimming were read from the DNA, whereas the V and J calls and clone size are those reported in that table. This sample lists more than 110,000 clones; nearly 95% were detected once. Clones ranked in the top ten supply approximately 5% of the sample.

The receptor chain draws on TRBV10-3 and TRBJ2-1; TRBD2 matches 9 bases in the middle. This receptor was taken from an adult in good health. The specimen was peripheral blood, collected on day 0 of AZD1222 vaccination. The CDR3 reads CAINPGLANNEQFF. The DNA sequence reads TGTGCCATCAACCCGGGACTAGCTAACAATGAGCAGTTCTTC.